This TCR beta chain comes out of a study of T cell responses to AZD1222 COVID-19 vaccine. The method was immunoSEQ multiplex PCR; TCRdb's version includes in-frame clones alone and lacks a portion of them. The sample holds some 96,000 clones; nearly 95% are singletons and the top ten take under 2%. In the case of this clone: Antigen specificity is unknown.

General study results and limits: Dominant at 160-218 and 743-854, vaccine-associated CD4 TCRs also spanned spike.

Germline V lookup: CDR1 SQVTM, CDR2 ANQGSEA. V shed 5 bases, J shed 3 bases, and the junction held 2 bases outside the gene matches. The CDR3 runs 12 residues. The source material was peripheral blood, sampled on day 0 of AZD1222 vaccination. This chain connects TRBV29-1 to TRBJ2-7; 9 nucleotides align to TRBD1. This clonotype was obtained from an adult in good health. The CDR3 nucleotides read TGCAGCGTTATGGGACAGGGCTACGAGCAGTACTTC. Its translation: CSVMGQGYEQYF.